This T cell receptor beta chain originates from a study of T cells after posttransplantation cyclophosphamide. Whole-study findings and limits: Skin or GI-infiltrating T cells shared few TRB sequences with blood. Donor CD8+ memory clones often dominated recipient blood repertoires at later times.

V was shortened by 3 bases and J by 6 bases, with 9 bases between the two germline ends. Germline loops: CDR1 SGHVS, CDR2 FQNEAQ. The CDR3 is 13 amino acids. Ten or more counts support this clone. Its antigen is as yet unknown. The related graft donor's blood sample was taken on the day of bone marrow donation. The method was immunoSEQ multiplex PCR; TCRdb's version includes in-frame clones alone and lacks a portion of them. The sample shows 44,000 or so clones, no singletons; the ten largest hold about 2.2%. The chain carries TRBV7-8 and TRBJ1-5; no firm D call. The sequenced sample consisted of PBMCs. This receptor was identified in a man aged 40-49 years in good health, CMV-negative, and a related stem cell transplant donor. CDR3 in DNA: TGTGCCAGCAGCTTGCCCTACGGTCAGCCCCAGCATTTT. Translated: CASSLPYGQPQHF.